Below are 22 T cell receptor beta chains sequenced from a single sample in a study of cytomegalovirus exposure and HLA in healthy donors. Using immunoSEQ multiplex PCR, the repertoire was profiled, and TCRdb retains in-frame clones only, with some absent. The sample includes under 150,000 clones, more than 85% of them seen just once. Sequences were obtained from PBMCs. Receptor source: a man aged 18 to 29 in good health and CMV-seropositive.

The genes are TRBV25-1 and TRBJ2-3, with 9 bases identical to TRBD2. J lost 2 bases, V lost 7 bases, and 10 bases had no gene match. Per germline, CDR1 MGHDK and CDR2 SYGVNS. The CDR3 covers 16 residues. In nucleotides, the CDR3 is TGTGCCAGCAAAAAAGGGGTAGCGGGGGACACAGATACGCAGTATTTT. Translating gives CASKKGVAGDTDTQYF.

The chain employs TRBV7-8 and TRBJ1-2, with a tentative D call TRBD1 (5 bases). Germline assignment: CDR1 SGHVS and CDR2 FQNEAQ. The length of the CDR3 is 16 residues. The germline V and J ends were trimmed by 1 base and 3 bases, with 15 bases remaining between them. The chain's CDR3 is CASSLDFTGRDYGYTF. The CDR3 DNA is TGTGCCAGCAGCTTAGATTTTACAGGACGAGACTATGGCTACACCTTC.

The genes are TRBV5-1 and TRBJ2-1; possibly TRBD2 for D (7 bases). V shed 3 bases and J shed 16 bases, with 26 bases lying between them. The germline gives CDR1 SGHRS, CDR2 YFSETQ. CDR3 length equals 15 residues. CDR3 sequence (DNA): TGCGCCAGCAGCTCGACCGGGGGCGGGAGTATCGATGGCTTCTTC. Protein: CASSSTGGGSIDGFF.

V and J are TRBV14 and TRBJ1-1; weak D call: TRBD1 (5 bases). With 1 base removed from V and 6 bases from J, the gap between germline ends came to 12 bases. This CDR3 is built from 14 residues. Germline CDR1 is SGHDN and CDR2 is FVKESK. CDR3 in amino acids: CASSQAWGGAEAFF. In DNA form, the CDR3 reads TGTGCCAGCAGCCAAGCGTGGGGCGGCGCTGAAGCTTTCTTT.

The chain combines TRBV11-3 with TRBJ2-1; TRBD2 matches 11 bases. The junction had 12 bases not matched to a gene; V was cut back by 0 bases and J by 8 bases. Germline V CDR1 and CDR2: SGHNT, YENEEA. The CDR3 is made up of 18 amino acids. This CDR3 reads CASSLDESPGLAVDEQFF. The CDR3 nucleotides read TGTGCCAGCAGCTTAGACGAATCCCCGGGACTAGCGGTCGATGAGCAGTTCTTC. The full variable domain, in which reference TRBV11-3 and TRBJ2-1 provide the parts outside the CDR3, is EAGVVQSPRYKIIEKKQPVAFWCNPISGHNTLYWYLQNLGQGPELLIRYENEEAVDDSQLPKDRFSAERLKGVDSTLKIQPAELGDSAVYLCASSLDESPGLAVDEQFFGPGTRLTVL.

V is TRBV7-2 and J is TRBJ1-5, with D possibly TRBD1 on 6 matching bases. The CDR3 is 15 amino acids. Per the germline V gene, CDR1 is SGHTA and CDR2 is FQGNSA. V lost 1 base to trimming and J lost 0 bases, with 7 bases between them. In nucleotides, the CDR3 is TGTGCCAGCAGCTTAGACAGGGTTAGCAATCAGCCCCAGCATTTT. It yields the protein CASSLDRVSNQPQHF.

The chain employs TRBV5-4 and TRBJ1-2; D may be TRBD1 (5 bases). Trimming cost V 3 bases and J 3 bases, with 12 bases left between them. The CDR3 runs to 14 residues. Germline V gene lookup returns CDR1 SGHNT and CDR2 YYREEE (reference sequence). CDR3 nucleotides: TGTGCCAGCAGCTCAGGGCTAGGGGACTATGGCTACACCTTC. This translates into CASSSGLGDYGYTF.

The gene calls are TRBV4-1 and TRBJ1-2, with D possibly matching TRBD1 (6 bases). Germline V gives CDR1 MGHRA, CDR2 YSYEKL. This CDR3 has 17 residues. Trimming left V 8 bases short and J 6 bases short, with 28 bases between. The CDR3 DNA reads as TGCGCCAGCTCCTGGGGCTGGACAGATGTCGACTATGATGGCTACACCTTC. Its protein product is CASSWGWTDVDYDGYTF.

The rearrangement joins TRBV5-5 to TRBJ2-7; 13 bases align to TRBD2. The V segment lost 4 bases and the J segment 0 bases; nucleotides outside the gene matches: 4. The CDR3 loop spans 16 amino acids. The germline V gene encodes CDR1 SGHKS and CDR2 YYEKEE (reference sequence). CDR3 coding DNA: TGTGCCAGCAGCCCCACTAGCGGGGGGGCCTCCTACGAGCAGTACTTC. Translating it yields CASSPTSGGASYEQYF.

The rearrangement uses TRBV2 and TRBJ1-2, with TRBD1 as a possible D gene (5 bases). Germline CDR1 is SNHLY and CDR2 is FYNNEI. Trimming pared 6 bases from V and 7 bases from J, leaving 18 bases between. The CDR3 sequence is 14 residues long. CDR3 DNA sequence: TGTGCCAGCAGCCCCTGGGGTTCAGGGTCTGGCTACACCTTC. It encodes CASSPWGSGSGYTF.

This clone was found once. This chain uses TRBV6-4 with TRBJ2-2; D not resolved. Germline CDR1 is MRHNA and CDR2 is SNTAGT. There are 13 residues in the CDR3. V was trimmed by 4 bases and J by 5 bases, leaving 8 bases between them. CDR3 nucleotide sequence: TGTGCCAGCAGTGCATCTAGTACCGGGGAGCTGTTTTTT. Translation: CASSASSTGELFF.

The CDR3 here is CSVGQGTGGANGYTF. In nucleotides, the CDR3 is TGCAGCGTTGGGCAGGGGACAGGGGGCGCAAATGGCTACACCTTC. The V and J genes are TRBV29-1 and TRBJ1-2, with 12 bases aligning to TRBD1. The CDR3 spans 15 residues. The germline V gene encodes CDR1 SQVTM and CDR2 ANQGSEA. The J segment lost 6 bases and the V segment lost 4 bases, leaving 9 bases of the junction unmatched. The variable domain in full, completed from reference TRBV29-1 and TRBJ1-2, reads SAVISQKPSRDICQRGTSLTIQCQVDSQVTMMFWYRQQPGQSLTLIATANQGSEATYESGFVIDKFPISRPNLTFSTLTVSNMSPEDSSIYLCSVGQGTGGANGYTFGSGTRLTVV.

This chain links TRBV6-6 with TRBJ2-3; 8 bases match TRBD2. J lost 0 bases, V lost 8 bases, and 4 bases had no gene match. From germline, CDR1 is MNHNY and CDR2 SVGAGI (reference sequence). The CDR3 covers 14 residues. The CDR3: CASCGGTSTDTQYF. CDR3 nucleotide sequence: TGTGCCAGCTGCGGGGGGACTAGCACAGATACGCAGTATTTT.

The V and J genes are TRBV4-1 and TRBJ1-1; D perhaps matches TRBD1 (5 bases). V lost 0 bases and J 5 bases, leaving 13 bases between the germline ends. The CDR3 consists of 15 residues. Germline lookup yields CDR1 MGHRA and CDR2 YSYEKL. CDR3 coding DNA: TGCGCCAGCAGCCAAGATAGGCAGGGTAGGACTGAAGCTTTCTTT. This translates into CASSQDRQGRTEAFF.

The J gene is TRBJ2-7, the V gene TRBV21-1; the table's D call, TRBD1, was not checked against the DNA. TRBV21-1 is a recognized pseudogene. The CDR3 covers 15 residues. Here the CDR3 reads CASATPINRGREQYF. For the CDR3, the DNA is TGTGCCAGCGCTACCCCGATAAACAGGGGAAGAGAGCAGTACTTC.

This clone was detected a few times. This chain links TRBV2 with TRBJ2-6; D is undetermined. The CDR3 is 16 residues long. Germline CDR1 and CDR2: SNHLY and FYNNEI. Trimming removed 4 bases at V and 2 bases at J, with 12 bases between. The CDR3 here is CASSVTTAPGANVLTF. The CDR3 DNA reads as TGTGCCAGCAGTGTGACAACGGCACCTGGGGCCAACGTCCTGACTTTC.

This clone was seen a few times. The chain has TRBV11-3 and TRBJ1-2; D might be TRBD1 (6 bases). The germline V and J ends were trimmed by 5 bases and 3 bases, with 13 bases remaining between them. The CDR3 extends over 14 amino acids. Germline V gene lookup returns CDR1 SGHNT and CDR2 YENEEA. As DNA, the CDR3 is TGTGCCAGCAGCCCCCAGGGGAGTTACTATGGCTACACCTTC. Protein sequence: CASSPQGSYYGYTF.

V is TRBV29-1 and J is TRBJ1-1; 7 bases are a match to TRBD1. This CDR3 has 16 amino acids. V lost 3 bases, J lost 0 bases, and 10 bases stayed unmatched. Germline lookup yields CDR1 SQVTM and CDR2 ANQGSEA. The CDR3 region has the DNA TGCAGCGTTGACTCCGGGCCGACAGGGTTGAACACTGAAGCTTTCTTT. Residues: CSVDSGPTGLNTEAFF.

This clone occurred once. In DNA, the CDR3 is TGCGCCAGCAGCCCCGGGACAGGGGGTGGCGCAGATACGCAGTATTTT. Translating gives CASSPGTGGGADTQYF. The chain combines TRBV5-1 with TRBJ2-3, with 11 positions matching TRBD1. Looked up from germline, CDR1 is SGHRS and CDR2 is YFSETQ. The junction had 8 bases not matched to a gene; V was cut back by 4 bases and J by 4 bases. The CDR3 loop spans 16 amino acids.

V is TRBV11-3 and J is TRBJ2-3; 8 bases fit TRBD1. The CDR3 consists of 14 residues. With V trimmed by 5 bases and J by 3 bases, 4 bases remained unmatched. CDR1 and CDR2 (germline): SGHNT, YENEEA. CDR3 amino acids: CASSPTGGTDTQYF. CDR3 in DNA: TGTGCCAGCAGCCCCACAGGGGGAACAGATACGCAGTATTTT.

CDR3 nucleotide sequence: TGTGCCAGCAGCTCAACCGACGGACTGGCTGGAAACACCATATATTTT. It translates to CASSSTDGLAGNTIYF. This rearrangement joins TRBV7-6 to TRBJ1-3; D not certain. V dropped 4 bases and J dropped 2 bases, with 15 bases sitting between them. CDR1 is SGHVS, CDR2 FNYEAQ, per germline. CDR3 size: 16 residues.

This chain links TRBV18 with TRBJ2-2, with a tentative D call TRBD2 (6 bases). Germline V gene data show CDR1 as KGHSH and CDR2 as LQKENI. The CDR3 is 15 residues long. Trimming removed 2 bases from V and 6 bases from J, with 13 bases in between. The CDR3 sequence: CASSPGGEEAGELFF. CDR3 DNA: TGTGCCAGCTCACCAGGAGGGGAGGAGGCCGGGGAGCTGTTTTTT.